The 32 T cell receptor beta chains below come from one sample, sequenced in a study of cytomegalovirus exposure and HLA in healthy donors. Primers: 60 Vbeta forward and 13 Jbeta reverse. Using immunoSEQ multiplex PCR, the repertoire was profiled, and TCRdb retains in-frame clones only, with some absent. The repertoire table contains some 110,000 clones. The sample taken for sequencing was PBMCs. All receptors derive from a man younger than 30 in good health and CMV-seronegative.

This chain joins TRBV27 and TRBJ2-1, with 8 bases lining up with TRBD2. CDR1 MNHEY and CDR2 SMNVEV come from the germline V gene (reference sequence). The junction had 8 bases not matched to a gene; V was cut back by 3 bases and J by 7 bases. There are 15 residues in the CDR3. CDR3 residues: CASSFFGRAGNEQFF. Written as DNA, the CDR3 is TGTGCCAGCAGTTTCTTCGGGAGGGCCGGGAATGAGCAGTTCTTC.

The CDR3 DNA is TGTGCCAGCACCCAAACAGGGGGGGGCTCCTACGAGCAGTACTTC. It specifies CASTQTGGGSYEQYF. V usage is TRBV6-5 and J usage is TRBJ2-7, with D perhaps TRBD1 (8 bases). Trimming took 7 bases from V and 0 from J, leaving 16 bases between them. This CDR3 contains 15 residues. The germline V gene encodes CDR1 MNHEY and CDR2 SVGAGI.

This chain joins TRBV19 and TRBJ2-1, with 10 bases matching TRBD1. J gave up 8 bases and V 5 bases, and 6 bases lay outside the gene matches. Germline CDR1 and CDR2: LNHDA and SQIVND (reference sequence). This CDR3 spans 14 amino acids. DNA for the CDR3: TGTGCCAGTAGTGTCGGGACAGGGGTGGATGAGCAGTTCTTC. Encoded protein: CASSVGTGVDEQFF.

V gene TRBV5-6 combines with J gene TRBJ2-3; D gene uncertain. This CDR3 is 13 amino acids long. Germline V gene data show CDR1 as SGHDT and CDR2 as YYEEEE. Trimming removed 2 bases from V and 1 base from J, with 5 bases in between. The CDR3: CASSLSGTDTQYF. CDR3 sequence (DNA): TGTGCCAGCAGCTTAAGCGGCACAGATACGCAGTATTTT. The entire variable domain, with the rest obtained from reference TRBV5-6 and TRBJ2-3, is as follows: DAGVTQSPTHLIKTRGQQVTLRCSPKSGHDTVSWYQQALGQGPQFIFQYYEEEERQRGNFPDRFSGHQFPNYSSELNVNALLLGDSALYLCASSLSGTDTQYFGPGTRLTVL.

The gene calls are TRBV27 and TRBJ2-2; TRBD2 matches 9 bases. After removal of 3 bases from V and 6 bases from J, the junction contained 8 bases not matched to a gene. The CDR3 is made up of 16 amino acids. Looked up from germline, CDR1 is MNHEY and CDR2 is SMNVEV (reference sequence). The CDR3 nucleotides are TGTGCCAGCAGTTTTATGGCTAGCGGGGTTGCCGGGGAGCTGTTTTTT. The encoded protein is CASSFMASGVAGELFF.

The chain is built from TRBV10-3 and TRBJ2-6, with D possibly TRBD2 on 5 matching bases. The germline V and J ends were trimmed by 4 bases and 0 bases, with 13 bases remaining between them. The CDR3 runs 17 residues. CDR1 and CDR2 (germline): ENHRY, SYGVKD. DNA for the CDR3: TGTGCCATCAGTGGCCGGGGTTTGAACTCTGGGGCCAACGTCCTGACTTTC. Translated, it gives CAISGRGLNSGANVLTF.

This rearrangement joins TRBV28 to TRBJ1-4, with TRBD1 matching 7 bases. The CDR3 is made up of 18 amino acids. The V segment lost 5 bases and the J segment 5 bases; nucleotides outside the gene matches: 17. CDR1 is MDHEN, CDR2 SYDVKM, per germline. The CDR3 loop reads CASSRGRAWDRSNEKLFF. The CDR3 DNA is TGTGCCAGCAGTCGTGGCCGGGCCTGGGACAGATCGAATGAAAAACTGTTTTTT.

The CDR3 bases are TGCAGCGTCCGAGCGGGAGGGGTCGATGAGCAGTTCTTC. Its protein is CSVRAGGVDEQFF. This sequence joins TRBV29-1 and TRBJ2-1, with 10 bases fitting TRBD2. Germline V gene sequence: CDR1 SQVTM, CDR2 ANQGSEA. After removal of 6 bases from V and 8 bases from J, the junction contained 7 bases not matched to a gene. This CDR3 is 13 amino acids long.

The gene calls are TRBV5-6 and TRBJ2-1; 14 bases match TRBD2. Germline trimming cut 4 bases from V and 8 bases from J; bases unmatched to any gene: 11. The germline CDR1 and CDR2 sequences are SGHDT and YYEEEE. The CDR3 extends over 17 amino acids. The CDR3 sequence is CASSKPGLAGVSDEQFF. CDR3 in DNA: TGTGCCAGCAGCAAACCGGGACTAGCGGGAGTCTCTGATGAGCAGTTCTTC.

The gene calls are TRBV6-1 and TRBJ2-7; D is uncertain. V lost 8 bases and J 3 bases, leaving 20 bases between the germline ends. From germline, CDR1 is MNHNS and CDR2 SASEGT. This CDR3 region has 15 residues. The CDR3 region is CASDKAGSQVYEQYF. The CDR3 nucleotides read TGTGCCAGCGATAAGGCCGGGTCGCAAGTCTACGAGCAGTACTTC.

The J gene is TRBJ1-1, the V gene TRBV7-9, with TRBD1 identical over 7 bases. Unmatched junction bases numbered 5, after V lost 0 bases and J lost 4 bases. The CDR3 runs 15 residues. The germline gives CDR1 SEHNR, CDR2 FQNEAQ (reference sequence). CDR3 amino acids: CASSLAQGLGTEAFF. CDR3 DNA: TGTGCCAGCAGCTTAGCACAGGGGCTGGGCACTGAAGCTTTCTTT.

The chain uses TRBV5-1 and TRBJ2-6; D is unresolved. Germline CDR1 and CDR2: SGHRS and YFSETQ. The CDR3 extends over 13 amino acids. V gave up 4 bases and J gave up 4 bases, with 6 bases separating them. The CDR3 DNA reads as TGCGCCAGCAGCCTCCAGGGGGCCAACGTCCTGACTTTC. Its protein product is CASSLQGANVLTF.

The V call is TRBV27, the J call TRBJ1-1; 11 bases line up with TRBD1. The CDR3 runs to 17 residues. J gave up 5 bases and V 2 bases, and 10 bases lay outside the gene matches. Germline loops: CDR1 MNHEY, CDR2 SMNVEV (reference sequence). CDR3: CASSLARTGGARTEAFF. The CDR3 DNA sequence: TGTGCCAGCAGTTTAGCAAGGACAGGGGGCGCGAGGACTGAAGCTTTCTTT.

The V and J genes are TRBV5-1 and TRBJ1-1; TRBD1 matches 10 bases. After removal of 4 bases from V and 6 bases from J, the junction contained 6 bases not matched to a gene. CDR1 and CDR2 from the germline V gene are SGHRS and YFSETQ. The CDR3 consists of 14 residues. CDR3 in amino acids: CASSRDRGLAEAFF. CDR3 coding DNA: TGCGCCAGCAGCCGGGACAGGGGATTGGCTGAAGCTTTCTTT.

The chain couples TRBV29-1 to TRBJ1-2, with a tentative D call TRBD1 (5 bases). Germline values: CDR1 SQVTM, CDR2 ANQGSEA. This CDR3 spans 16 amino acids. V was shortened by 0 bases and J by 4 bases, with 18 bases between the two germline ends. CDR3 protein: CSVEDPRPTGRYGYTF. The CDR3 nucleotides are TGCAGCGTTGAAGATCCGCGGCCCACAGGCCGCTATGGCTACACCTTC.

The rearrangement joins TRBV18 to TRBJ2-5; 9 bases are shared with TRBD1. This CDR3 contains 14 residues. Germline loops: CDR1 KGHSH, CDR2 LQKENI. V was clipped by 5 bases and J by 5 bases; unmatched bases: 6. CDR3 in DNA: TGTGCCAGCTCAAGGAAACAGGGGGCTGAGACCCAGTACTTC. Residues: CASSRKQGAETQYF.

This rearrangement joins TRBV7-9 to TRBJ1-5; 9 nucleotides line up with TRBD1. The CDR3 is 15 amino acids. Germline trimming cut 3 bases from V and 3 bases from J; bases unmatched to any gene: 3. Germline V gene lookup returns CDR1 SEHNR and CDR2 FQNEAQ (reference sequence). The CDR3 spells CASSLGQGINQPQHF. In nucleotides, the CDR3 is TGTGCCAGCAGCTTGGGACAGGGAATCAATCAGCCCCAGCATTTT.

This chain joins TRBV2 and TRBJ2-2, with 7 bases lining up with TRBD1. V was pared by 6 bases and J by 4 bases, with 8 bases of the junction left unmatched. The CDR3 runs 15 residues. The V gene's germline CDR1 is SNHLY and CDR2 FYNNEI. The CDR3 DNA reads TGTGCCAGCAGCCTCCAGGGGGTCCTCACCGGGGAGCTGTTTTTT. This codes for CASSLQGVLTGELFF. The full variable domain, in which reference TRBV2 and TRBJ2-2 provide the parts outside the CDR3, is EPEVTQTPSHQVTQMGQEVILRCVPISNHLYFYWYRQILGQKVEFLVSFYNNEISEKSEIFDDQFSVERPDGSNFTLKIRSTKLEDSAMYFCASSLQGVLTGELFFGEGSRLTVL.

The chain combines TRBV25-1 with TRBJ1-5; 7 bases are shared with TRBD1. From germline, CDR1 is MGHDK and CDR2 SYGVNS. The length of the CDR3 is 16 residues. The junction had 5 bases not matched to a gene; V was cut back by 3 bases and J by 0 bases. In DNA, the CDR3 is TGTGCCAGCAGTGACTCCGACAGGGATAGCAATCAGCCCCAGCATTTT. This codes for CASSDSDRDSNQPQHF.

The V and J genes are TRBV28 and TRBJ2-2, with a tentative D call TRBD2 (6 bases). The germline gives CDR1 MDHEN, CDR2 SYDVKM. The CDR3 runs to 17 residues. Trimming took 7 bases from V and 2 from J, leaving 20 bases between them. The CDR3 DNA reads as TGTGCCAGCAATCGTCCGGGGGAAGGTAGAAACACCGGGGAGCTGTTTTTT. Protein: CASNRPGEGRNTGELFF. The full variable domain, completed using reference TRBV28 and TRBJ2-2, is DVKVTQSSRYLVKRTGEKVFLECVQDMDHENMFWYRQDPGLGLRLIYFSYDVKMKEKGDIPEGYSVSREKKERFSLILESASTNQTSMYLCASNRPGEGRNTGELFFGEGSRLTVL.

Concerning this clone itself: This sample includes further DNA sequences coding for the same CDR3. The chain uses TRBV9 and TRBJ2-7; D is perhaps TRBD2 (7 bases). Germline CDR1 and CDR2: SGDLS and YYNGEE. Trimming pared 0 bases from V and 7 bases from J, leaving 17 bases between. The CDR3 extends over 15 amino acids. CDR3: CASSVGGGHLGEQYF. The CDR3 coding sequence is TGTGCCAGCAGCGTAGGGGGGGGGCATCTTGGGGAGCAGTACTTC.

The V and J genes are TRBV7-9 and TRBJ2-7, with D perhaps matching TRBD1 (6 bases). The CDR3 contains 14 residues. Germline V CDR1 and CDR2: SEHNR, FQNEAQ (reference sequence). V was clipped by 5 bases and J by 0 bases, with 11 bases between them. The CDR3 sequence: CASSPGQSSYEQYF. The CDR3 nucleotides are TGTGCCAGCAGCCCTGGACAGAGCTCCTACGAGCAGTACTTC. Drawing the rest from reference TRBV7-9 and TRBJ2-7, the complete variable domain is DTGVSQNPRHKITKRGQNVTFRCDPISEHNRLYWYRQTLGQGPEFLTYFQNEAQLEKSRLLSDRFSAERPKGSFSTLEIQRTEQGDSAMYLCASSPGQSSYEQYFGPGTRLTVT.

The chain employs TRBV19 and TRBJ1-2; 7 bases fit TRBD1. Germline CDR1 LNHDA, CDR2 SQIVND (reference sequence). Unmatched junction bases numbered 4, after V lost 5 bases and J lost 4 bases. This CDR3 comprises 13 residues. The CDR3 sequence: CASSSDRSYGYTF. CDR3 nucleotide sequence: TGTGCCAGTAGTTCGGACAGGAGCTATGGCTACACCTTC.

The chain recombines TRBV6-1 with TRBJ1-1; D ambiguous. Trimming stripped 6 bases from V and 4 bases from J, with 15 bases between. This CDR3 contains 14 residues. CDR1 MNHNS and CDR2 SASEGT come from the germline V gene. CDR3 DNA sequence: TGTGCCAGCAGCAGGATTGCCAGCGGCACTGAAGCTTTCTTT. Amino acids: CASSRIASGTEAFF.

The chain couples TRBV27 to TRBJ1-3, with a weak D call TRBD1 (6 bases). V was trimmed by 5 bases and J by 0 bases, leaving 26 bases between them. This CDR3 contains 20 residues. The V gene's germline CDR1 is MNHEY and CDR2 SMNVEV (reference sequence). DNA for the CDR3: TGTGCCAGCAGTCCCTTAGGACAGCGGCTAGACGACCGCTCTGGAAACACCATATATTTT. Amino acids: CASSPLGQRLDDRSGNTIYF.

The gene calls are TRBV19 and TRBJ1-4; no definite D call. The germline V gene encodes CDR1 LNHDA and CDR2 SQIVND (reference sequence). With 5 bases removed from V and 9 bases from J, the gap between germline ends came to 13 bases. This CDR3 has 13 residues. The CDR3 DNA reads as TGTGCCAGTAGTCACGACAAGAGCCAAAAACTGTTTTTT. Amino acid sequence: CASSHDKSQKLFF.

The J gene is TRBJ1-1, the V gene TRBV7-8; D is possibly TRBD1 (5 bases). This CDR3 contains 14 residues. Trimming took 3 bases from V and 4 from J, leaving 12 bases between them. Germline loops: CDR1 SGHVS, CDR2 FQNEAQ. The CDR3 sequence: CASSLQGRGTEAFF. The DNA of the CDR3 is TGTGCCAGCAGCTTGCAGGGAAGAGGCACTGAAGCTTTCTTT. Combining the CDR3 with reference TRBV7-8 and TRBJ1-1 gives the whole variable domain GAGVSQSPRYKVAKRGQDVALRCDPISGHVSLFWYQQALGQGPEFLTYFQNEAQLDKSGLPSDRFFAERPEGSVSTLKIQRTQQEDSAVYLCASSLQGRGTEAFFGQGTRLTVV.

The chain has TRBV29-1 and TRBJ2-7; 7 positions agree with TRBD1. The CDR3 runs 15 residues. Germline V gives CDR1 SQVTM, CDR2 ANQGSEA. J was trimmed by 5 bases and V by 8 bases; bases with no gene match: 18. The CDR3 coding sequence is TGCAGCACCACAAATGACTGGGGGACAGACCACGAGCAGTACTTC. Amino acids: CSTTNDWGTDHEQYF.

This chain connects TRBV9 to TRBJ2-3; 8 bases align to TRBD1. The junction had 5 bases not matched to a gene; V was cut back by 1 base and J by 1 base. Germline CDR1 reads SGDLS; CDR2 reads YYNGEE. The CDR3 is 16 residues long. As DNA, the CDR3 is TGTGCCAGCAGCGTAACCAGGGGGCTTCGCACAGATACGCAGTATTTT. Residues: CASSVTRGLRTDTQYF.

The chain has TRBV5-4 and TRBJ2-2; D may be TRBD1 (6 bases). The CDR3 length is 14 residues. V was clipped by 0 bases and J by 5 bases, with 8 bases between them. Germline CDR1 is SGHNT and CDR2 is YYREEE (reference sequence). In nucleotides, the CDR3 is TGTGCCAGCAGCTTGGATCAGGGGACCGGGGAGCTGTTTTTT. Amino acid sequence: CASSLDQGTGELFF.

The J gene is TRBJ1-1, the V gene TRBV11-3, with 7 bases fitting TRBD1. This CDR3 region has 13 residues. The V gene's germline CDR1 is SGHNT and CDR2 YENEEA. V was clipped by 5 bases and J by 7 bases; unmatched bases: 7. CDR3 region: CASSQIQGSEAFF. In DNA, the CDR3 is TGTGCCAGCAGCCAAATACAGGGGAGTGAAGCTTTCTTT.

DNA for the CDR3: TGCGCCAGCAGCGCCCCAGCAGATACGCAGTATTTT. This encodes CASSAPADTQYF. The rearrangement links TRBV5-1 to TRBJ2-3; D uncertain. V lost 4 bases, J lost 4 bases, and 7 bases lay in between. CDR3 length: 12 amino acids. Germline CDR1 SGHRS, CDR2 YFSETQ.